Each of the 26 T cell receptor beta chains below was sequenced from the same sample in a study of regulatory T cells in long-lasting Graves disease. Arm-PCR of CDR3 regions and iRepertoire HTBI primers were used to build TCR beta libraries. TCRdb reprocessed the multiplex PCR reads via MiXCR and lists one record per CDR3 protein. Found here are around 470,000 distinct CDR3 sequences, around 13% of them singletons; the top ten hold roughly a sixth. Time point meaning: newly diagnosed GD, antithyroid drugs for less than 3 months. RNA from PBMCs was the source of the TCR library. The same data also went into a second study, on T cells in Graves' hyperthyroidism and ophthalmopathy.

The sample here was peripheral blood mononuclear cells (PBMCs), taken at new diagnosis, from a patient treated with antithyroid drugs. The receptors shown here come from a woman in her forties or fifties with Graves disease.

This clonotype came up many times. The gene calls are TRBV7-2 and TRBJ2-3; no reliable D call. Germline V gives CDR1 SGHTA, CDR2 FQGNSA. The germline V and J ends were trimmed by 4 bases and 3 bases, with 17 bases remaining between them. The CDR3 runs to 16 residues. CDR3 nucleotide sequence: TGTGCCAGCAGCTGGCAGAGTGGCGGATTAACAGATACGCAGTATTTT. This encodes CASSWQSGGLTDTQYF.

As to this clonotype: This may stem from a read error, because a much larger clone lies one nucleotide away. As the CDR3 is not closed by the conserved phenylalanine or tryptophan, this likely results from a read error. The gene calls are TRBV7-2 and TRBJ2-1; unclear D gene. V shed 2 bases and J shed 7 bases, with 12 bases lying between them. This CDR3 comprises 14 residues. Germline V lookup: CDR1 SGHTA, CDR2 FQGNSA. The DNA for the CDR3 is TGTGCCAGCAGCTTACCCCGGCTAGTGAATGAGCAGTTCTCC. This encodes CASSLPRLVNEQFS.

This clonotype was seen only a few times. V usage is TRBV2 and J usage is TRBJ1-5; no clear D. With 2 bases removed from V and 6 bases from J, the gap between germline ends came to 8 bases. Germline CDR1 SNHLY, CDR2 FYNNEI. CDR3 length: 13 residues. Here the CDR3 reads CASSEHASQPQHF. The CDR3 nucleotides are TGTGCCAGCAGTGAACATGCTAGTCAGCCCCAGCATTTT. The whole variable domain, filled in from reference TRBV2 and TRBJ1-5, reads EPEVTQTPSHQVTQMGQEVILRCVPISNHLYFYWYRQILGQKVEFLVSFYNNEISEKSEIFDDQFSVERPDGSNFTLKIRSTKLEDSAMYFCASSEHASQPQHFGDGTRLSIL.

In its sample, this clonotype was seen many times. This chain uses TRBV30 with TRBJ1-2, with 8 bases that match TRBD1. The CDR3 is made up of 12 amino acids. With V trimmed by 2 bases and J by 13 bases, 9 bases remained unmatched. CDR1 is GTSNPN, CDR2 SVGIG, per germline (reference sequence). This chain's CDR3 is CAWSKRQTGATF. Here the CDR3 DNA reads TGTGCCTGGAGTAAACGCCAGACAGGGGCCACCTTC.

This clonotype was counted at least ten times. The rearrangement uses TRBV3-1 and TRBJ2-3; 12 positions agree with TRBD2. V shed 4 bases, J shed 4 bases, and the junction held 9 bases outside the gene matches. Germline assignment: CDR1 LGHDT and CDR2 YNNKEL (reference sequence). This CDR3 region has 17 residues. The CDR3 nucleotides are TGTGCCAGCAGCCCCCTCGGGACTAGCGGGTCGGCAGATACGCAGTATTTT. Translated: CASSPLGTSGSADTQYF.

This clonotype came up many times. The chain joins TRBV11-2 to TRBJ2-2; D uncertain. The CDR3 runs 12 residues. CDR1 and CDR2 from the germline V gene are SGHAT and FQNNGV. V was shortened by 1 base and J by 4 bases, with 1 base between the two germline ends. As DNA, the CDR3 is TGTGCCAGCAGCTTAGTCACCGGGGAGCTGTTTTTT. This sequence encodes CASSLVTGELFF.

This clonotype was counted ten times or more. The rearrangement joins TRBV7-9 to TRBJ2-7; 7 bases match TRBD1. CDR1 and CDR2 from the germline V gene are SEHNR and FQNEAQ (reference sequence). Trimming removed 1 base from V and 2 bases from J; junction bases left unmatched: 5. CDR3 length: 15 residues. The chain's CDR3 is CASSLGSTGTYEQYF. The CDR3 bases are TGTGCCAGCAGCTTAGGATCGACAGGGACCTACGAGCAGTACTTC.

This clonotype turned up a few times. The chain couples TRBV7-2 to TRBJ1-2; D gene unclear. The CDR3 has 13 residues. V lost 5 bases and J 8 bases, leaving 15 bases between the germline ends. Per germline, CDR1 SGHTA and CDR2 FQGNSA. This chain's CDR3 is CASSANFPGGYTF. The DNA of the CDR3 is TGTGCCAGCAGCGCGAATTTCCCTGGGGGCTACACCTTC.

This clonotype has at least ten counts. The chain couples TRBV27 to TRBJ2-6; 11 bases align to TRBD2. Looked up from germline, CDR1 is MNHEY and CDR2 is SMNVEV (reference sequence). The CDR3 runs to 18 residues. V lost 4 bases, J lost 4 bases, and 9 bases stayed unmatched. The CDR3: CASSSLSGRARGANVLTF. CDR3 DNA sequence: TGTGCCAGCAGTTCGCTTAGCGGGAGGGCGAGGGGGGCCAACGTCCTGACTTTC. The full variable domain, in which reference TRBV27 and TRBJ2-6 provide the parts outside the CDR3, is EAQVTQNPRYLITVTGKKLTVTCSQNMNHEYMSWYRQDPGLGLRQIYYSMNVEVTDKGDVPEGYKVSRKEKRNFPLILESPSPNQTSLYFCASSSLSGRARGANVLTFGAGSRLTVL.

The V and J genes are TRBV24-1 and TRBJ1-2; D is undetermined. CDR1 KGHDR and CDR2 SFDVKD come from the germline V gene. Trimming removed 1 base at V and 1 base at J, with 6 bases between. The CDR3 is 14 amino acids. The CDR3 DNA follows: TGTGCCACCAGTGATTTCCCCAATAACTATGGCTACACCTTC. Translated: CATSDFPNNYGYTF.

This clonotype was recorded at least ten times. This rearrangement joins TRBV2 to TRBJ1-1; D call uncertain. Per germline, CDR1 SNHLY and CDR2 FYNNEI. V was pared by 8 bases and J by 3 bases, with 13 bases between. This CDR3 has 13 residues. The CDR3 sequence is CASSPSGDTEAFF. CDR3 DNA sequence: TGTGCCAGCTCACCTTCCGGGGACACTGAAGCTTTCTTT.

This clonotype came up many times. This sequence joins TRBV2 and TRBJ1-5, with D tentatively TRBD1 (5 bases). CDR3 length: 15 amino acids. Germline V gene sequence: CDR1 SNHLY, CDR2 FYNNEI. Trimming cost V 2 bases and J 7 bases, with 15 bases left between them. CDR3: CASSERGRGEQPQHF. The DNA for the CDR3 is TGTGCCAGCAGTGAAAGGGGCAGAGGCGAGCAGCCCCAGCATTTT.

This clonotype was counted only a few times. The J gene is TRBJ1-2, the V gene TRBV20-1; D is undetermined. V gave up 6 bases and J gave up 4 bases, with 18 bases separating them. The CDR3 is made up of 14 amino acids. Germline V gene data show CDR1 as DFQATT and CDR2 as SNEGSKA (reference sequence). The CDR3 sequence: CSAAHFPEFYGYTF. DNA for the CDR3: TGCAGTGCCGCCCACTTCCCAGAATTCTATGGCTACACCTTC.

In this sample, this clonotype turned up many times. The rearrangement uses TRBV6-2 or TRBV6-3 and TRBJ2-5, with D perhaps being TRBD1 or TRBD2 (5 bases each). The CDR3 spans 14 residues. Deletions cut 4 bases from V and 6 bases from J, with 15 bases between. Germline-derived CDR1 and CDR2 are MNHEY and SVGEGT. The chain's CDR3 is CASSSSGGWKTQYF. In nucleotides, the CDR3 is TGTGCCAGCAGTTCGTCTGGGGGTTGGAAGACCCAGTACTTC.

This clonotype was detected once. This may come from a read error, since a much larger clone is one base off. The chain is built from TRBV28 and TRBJ2-2; D ambiguous. V gave up 5 bases and J gave up 5 bases, with 6 bases separating them. Germline V gene lookup returns CDR1 MDHEN and CDR2 SYDVKM. The CDR3 spans 12 residues. The CDR3 loop reads CASSAPTGELFF. CDR3 sequence (DNA): TGTGCCAGCAGTGCCCCAACCGGGGAGCTGTTTTTT.

There are many counts of this clonotype. The chain is built from TRBV6-1 and TRBJ2-2; D gene uncertain. V was shortened by 0 bases and J by 1 base, with 6 bases between the two germline ends. The CDR3 length is 15 residues. In germline, CDR1 is MNHNS, CDR2 SASEGT. The CDR3 region has the DNA TGTGCCAGCAGTGAAGCGGCAGGGAACACCGGGGAGCTGTTTTTT. This sequence encodes CASSEAAGNTGELFF.

This rearrangement joins TRBV2 to TRBJ2-3, with D perhaps matching TRBD2 (5 bases). CDR1 is SNHLY and CDR2 is FYNNEI in the germline V gene. The CDR3 sequence is 14 residues long. Trimming pared 7 bases from V and 2 bases from J, leaving 13 bases between. The CDR3 bases are TGTGCCAGCATGGAGGCAGGTACCACAGATACGCAGTATTTT. This sequence encodes CASMEAGTTDTQYF.

This clonotype was seen ten or more times. The chain joins TRBV10-3 to TRBJ2-3; tentatively, D is TRBD1 (6 bases). CDR3 length: 14 residues. In germline, CDR1 is ENHRY, CDR2 SYGVKD. Trimming cost V 6 bases and J 2 bases, with 12 bases left between them. This CDR3 reads CAIRTQGTTDTQYF. DNA for the CDR3: TGTGCCATCAGAACCCAGGGGACCACAGATACGCAGTATTTT.

This clonotype was found many times. This chain connects TRBV20-1 to TRBJ1-5; D might be TRBD1 (5 bases). The CDR3 runs to 15 residues. Trimming pared 4 bases from V and 4 bases from J, leaving 17 bases between. Per the germline V gene, CDR1 is DFQATT and CDR2 is SNEGSKA (reference sequence). The CDR3 DNA is TGCAGTGCTAAAGGGGAGAGTAGGAGAAATCAGCCCCAGCATTTT. Translated: CSAKGESRRNQPQHF.

As concerns this clonotype: It may be a read error: a sequence one base away is much more abundant. This CDR3 reads CASSSDPPVSTGRSEQYF. The CDR3 coding sequence is TGTGCCAGCAGCTCAGACCCCCCCGTCTCGACAGGGAGATCCGAGCAGTACTTC. V usage is TRBV11-2 and J usage is TRBJ2-7, with 7 nucleotides matching TRBD1. Trimming took 4 bases from V and 6 from J; bases not matched to a gene: 21. The CDR3 loop spans 18 amino acids. From germline, CDR1 is SGHAT and CDR2 FQNNGV. The variable domain in full, with the rest retrieved from reference TRBV11-2 and TRBJ2-7, is EAGVAQSPRYKIIEKRQSVAFWCNPISGHATLYWYQQILGQGPKLLIQFQNNGVVDDSQLPKDRFSAERLKGVDSTLKIQPAKLEDSAVYLCASSSDPPVSTGRSEQYFGPGTRLTVT.

The rearrangement uses TRBV27 and TRBJ2-4, with 9 bases aligning to TRBD2. Looked up from germline, CDR1 is MNHEY and CDR2 is SMNVEV (reference sequence). The CDR3 consists of 16 residues. Trimming removed 6 bases from V and 1 base from J; junction bases left unmatched: 7. The CDR3 region is CASRPWTSDAKNIQYF. CDR3 bases: TGTGCCAGCAGACCCTGGACTAGCGATGCCAAAAACATTCAGTACTTC.

This clonotype showed up many times. The DNA for the CDR3 is TGTGCCAGCAGTTTAGGTCTGATTGGCGGGAGAAGTATCGAGACCCAGTACTTC. Its protein product is CASSLGLIGGRSIETQYF. This chain links TRBV28 with TRBJ2-5; 7 positions agree with TRBD2. This CDR3 is built from 18 residues. CDR1 is MDHEN and CDR2 is SYDVKM in the germline V gene. After removal of 2 bases from V and 5 bases from J, the junction contained 17 bases not matched to a gene.

This clonotype has at least ten counts. The rearrangement uses TRBV7-8 and TRBJ2-7; D might be TRBD2 (5 bases). The CDR3 covers 14 residues. V gave up 5 bases and J gave up 2 bases, with 13 bases separating them. The germline V gene encodes CDR1 SGHVS and CDR2 FQNEAQ. The CDR3 protein is CASSLSRETYEQYF. In DNA form, the CDR3 reads TGTGCCAGCAGCCTTTCCCGGGAAACCTACGAGCAGTACTTC.

This clonotype was observed a handful of times. The rearrangement links TRBV28 to TRBJ2-3, with 9 bases identical to TRBD2. The ends lost 5 bases at V and 4 bases at J; junction bases unmatched: 7. This CDR3 region has 15 residues. Per the germline V gene, CDR1 is MDHEN and CDR2 is SYDVKM. In nucleotides, the CDR3 is TGTGCCAGCAGTGCAGCGGGAGGATGGGCAGATACGCAGTATTTT. Its protein product is CASSAAGGWADTQYF.

The sample holds many counts of this clonotype. The chain is built from TRBV5-1 and TRBJ2-1, with TRBD2 matching 10 bases. The length of the CDR3 is 18 residues. The V and J ends lost 7 bases and 2 bases, in that order; junction bases with no gene match: 15. CDR1 is SGHRS, CDR2 YFSETQ, per germline. The CDR3 reads CASRASGRLAGPYNEQFF. CDR3 sequence (DNA): TGCGCCAGCCGAGCGTCTGGAAGACTAGCGGGCCCCTACAATGAGCAGTTCTTC.

This clonotype was seen at least ten times. The chain combines TRBV20-1 with TRBJ1-1; the D gene is possibly TRBD1 (5 bases). The CDR3 runs 15 residues. Germline CDR1 DFQATT, CDR2 SNEGSKA (reference sequence). V shed 0 bases and J shed 1 base, with 12 bases lying between them. The CDR3 loop reads CSARDPPGRNTEAFF. The CDR3 nucleotides read TGCAGTGCTAGAGATCCCCCAGGGAGGAACACTGAAGCTTTCTTT.